This T cell receptor beta chain comes out of a study of T cell changes during pregnancy in multiple sclerosis. Libraries were prepared by immunoSEQ multiplex PCR; TCRdb keeps only in-frame clonotypes and omits some of them. The sample gives about 49,000 clones, 90% to 95% of which show up once; 0.8% to 1% is in the top ten. Germline V gene sequence: CDR1 PRHDT, CDR2 FYEKMQ (reference sequence). The CDR3 totals 13 residues. Trimming took 4 bases from V and 4 from J, leaving 10 bases between them. V usage is TRBV13 and J usage is TRBJ1-2; no reliable D call. The clonotype was recovered from a female donor with multiple sclerosis, enrolled in a pregnancy study. The starting material was peripheral blood, obtained after pregnancy. In DNA form, the CDR3 reads TGTGCCAGCAGCTCGGAGGCTTTCTATGGCTACACCTTC. The encoded protein is CASSSEAFYGYTF.